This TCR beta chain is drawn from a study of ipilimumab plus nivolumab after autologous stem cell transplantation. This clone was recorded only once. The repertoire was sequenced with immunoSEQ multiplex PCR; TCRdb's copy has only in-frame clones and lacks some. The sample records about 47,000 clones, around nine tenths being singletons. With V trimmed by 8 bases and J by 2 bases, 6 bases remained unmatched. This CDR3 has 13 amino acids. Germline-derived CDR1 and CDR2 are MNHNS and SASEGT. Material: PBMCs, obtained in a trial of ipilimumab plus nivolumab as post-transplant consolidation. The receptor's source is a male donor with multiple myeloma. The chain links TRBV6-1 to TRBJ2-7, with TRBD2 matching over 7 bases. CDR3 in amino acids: CASGGEAAYEQYF. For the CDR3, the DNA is TGTGCCAGCGGGGGGGAAGCGGCCTACGAGCAGTACTTC.